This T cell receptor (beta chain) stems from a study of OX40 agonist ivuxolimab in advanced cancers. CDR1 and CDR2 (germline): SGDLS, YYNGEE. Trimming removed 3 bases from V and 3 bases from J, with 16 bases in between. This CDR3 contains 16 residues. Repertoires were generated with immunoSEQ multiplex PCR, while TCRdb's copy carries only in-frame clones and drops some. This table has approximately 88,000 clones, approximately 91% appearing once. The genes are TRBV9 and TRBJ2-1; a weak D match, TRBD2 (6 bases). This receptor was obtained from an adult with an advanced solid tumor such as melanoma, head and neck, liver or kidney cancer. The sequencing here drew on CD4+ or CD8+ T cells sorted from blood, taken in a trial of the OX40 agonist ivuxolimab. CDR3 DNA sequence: TGTGCCAGCAGCGCCCCCCCGAGAGCGGGCTACAATGAGCAGTTCTTC. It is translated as CASSAPPRAGYNEQFF.